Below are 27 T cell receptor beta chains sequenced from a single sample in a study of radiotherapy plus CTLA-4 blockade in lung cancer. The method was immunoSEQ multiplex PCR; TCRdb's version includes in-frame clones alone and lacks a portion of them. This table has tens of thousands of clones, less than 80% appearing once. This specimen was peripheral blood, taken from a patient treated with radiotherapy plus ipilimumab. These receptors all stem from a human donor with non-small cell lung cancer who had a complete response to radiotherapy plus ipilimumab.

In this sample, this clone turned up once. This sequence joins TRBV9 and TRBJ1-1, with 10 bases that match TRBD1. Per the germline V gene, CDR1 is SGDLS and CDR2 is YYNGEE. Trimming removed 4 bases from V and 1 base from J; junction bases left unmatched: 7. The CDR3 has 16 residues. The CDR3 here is CASSTGDRGTNTEAFF. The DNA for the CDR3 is TGTGCCAGCAGCACCGGGGACAGGGGAACGAACACTGAAGCTTTCTTT.

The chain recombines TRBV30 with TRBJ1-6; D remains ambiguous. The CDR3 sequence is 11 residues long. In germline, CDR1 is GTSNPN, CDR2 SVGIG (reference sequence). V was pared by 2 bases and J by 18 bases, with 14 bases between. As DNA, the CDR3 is TGTGCCTGGAGTACCGGATTATGGTCCCACTTT. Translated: CAWSTGLWSHF.

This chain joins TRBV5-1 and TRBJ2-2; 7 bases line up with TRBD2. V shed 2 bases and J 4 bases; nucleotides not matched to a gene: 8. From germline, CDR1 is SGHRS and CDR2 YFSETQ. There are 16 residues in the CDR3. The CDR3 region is CASSLGRERITGELFF. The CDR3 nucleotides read TGCGCCAGCAGCTTAGGGCGGGAGCGTATCACCGGGGAGCTGTTTTTT. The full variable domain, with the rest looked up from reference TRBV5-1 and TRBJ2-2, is KAGVTQTPRYLIKTRGQQVTLSCSPISGHRSVSWYQQTPGQGLQFLFEYFSETQRNKGNFPGRFSGRQFSNSRSEMNVSTLELGDSALYLCASSLGRERITGELFFGEGSRLTVL.

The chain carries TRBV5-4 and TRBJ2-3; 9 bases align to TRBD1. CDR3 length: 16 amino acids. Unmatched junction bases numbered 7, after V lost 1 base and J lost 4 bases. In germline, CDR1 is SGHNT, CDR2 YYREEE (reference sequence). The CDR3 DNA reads TGTGCCAGCAGCTTGACCGGGACAGGGAGGGCAGATACGCAGTATTTT. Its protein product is CASSLTGTGRADTQYF.

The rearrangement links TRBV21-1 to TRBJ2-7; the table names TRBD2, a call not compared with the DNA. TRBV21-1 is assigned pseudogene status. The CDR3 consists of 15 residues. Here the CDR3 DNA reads TGTGCCAGCAGCAAAGCTAGCGGGATCCGCAGCGAGCAGTACGTC. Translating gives CASSKASGIRSEQYV.

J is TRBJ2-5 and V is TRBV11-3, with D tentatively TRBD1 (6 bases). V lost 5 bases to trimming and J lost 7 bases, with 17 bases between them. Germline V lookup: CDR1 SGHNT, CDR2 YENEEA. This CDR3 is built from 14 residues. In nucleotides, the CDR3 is TGTGCCAGCAGCCCAGGGGCGGCCTCAGGGACCCAGTACTTC. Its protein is CASSPGAASGTQYF. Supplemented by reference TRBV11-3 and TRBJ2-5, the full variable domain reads EAGVVQSPRYKIIEKKQPVAFWCNPISGHNTLYWYLQNLGQGPELLIRYENEEAVDDSQLPKDRFSAERLKGVDSTLKIQPAELGDSAVYLCASSPGAASGTQYFGPGTRLLVL.

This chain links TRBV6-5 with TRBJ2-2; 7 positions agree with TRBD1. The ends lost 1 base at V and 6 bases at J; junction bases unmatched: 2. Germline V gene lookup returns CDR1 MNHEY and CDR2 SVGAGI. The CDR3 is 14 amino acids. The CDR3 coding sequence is TGTGCCAGCAGTTACTTAGGGGGCGCCGGGGAGCTGTTTTTT. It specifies CASSYLGGAGELFF.

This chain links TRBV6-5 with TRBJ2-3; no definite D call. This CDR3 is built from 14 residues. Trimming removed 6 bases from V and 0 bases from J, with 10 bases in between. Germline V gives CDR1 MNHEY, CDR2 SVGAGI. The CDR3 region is CASRLDGSTDTQYF. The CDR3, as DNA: TGTGCCAGCAGGCTAGACGGCAGCACAGATACGCAGTATTTT.

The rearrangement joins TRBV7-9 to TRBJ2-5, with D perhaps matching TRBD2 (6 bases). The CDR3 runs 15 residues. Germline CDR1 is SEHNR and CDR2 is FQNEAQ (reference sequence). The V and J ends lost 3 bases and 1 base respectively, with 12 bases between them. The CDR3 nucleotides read TGTGCCAGCAGCTTGGTGGAGGGACTCCAAGAGACCCAGTACTTC. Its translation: CASSLVEGLQETQYF.

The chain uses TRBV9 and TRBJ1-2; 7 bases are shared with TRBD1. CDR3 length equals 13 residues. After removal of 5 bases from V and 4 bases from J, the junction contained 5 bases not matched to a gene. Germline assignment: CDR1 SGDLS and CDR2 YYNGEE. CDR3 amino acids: CASSAPGGYGYTF. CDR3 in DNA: TGTGCCAGCAGTGCCCCAGGGGGCTATGGCTACACCTTC.

Written as DNA, the CDR3 is TGTGCCAGCTCACCGGACAGGGGCGGTGATAATGAGCAGTTCTTC. The encoded protein is CASSPDRGGDNEQFF. V usage is TRBV18 and J usage is TRBJ2-1; the match to TRBD1 covers 9 bases. Germline trimming cut 3 bases from V and 7 bases from J; bases unmatched to any gene: 7. CDR1 and CDR2 (germline): KGHSH, LQKENI. CDR3 size: 15 residues.

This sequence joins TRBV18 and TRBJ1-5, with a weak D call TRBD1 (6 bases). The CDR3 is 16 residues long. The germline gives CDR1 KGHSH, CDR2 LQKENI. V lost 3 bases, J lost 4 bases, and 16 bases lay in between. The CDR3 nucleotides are TGTGCCAGCTCACCCCAAGGGGGAGTTGGGAATCAGCCCCAGCATTTT. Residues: CASSPQGGVGNQPQHF.

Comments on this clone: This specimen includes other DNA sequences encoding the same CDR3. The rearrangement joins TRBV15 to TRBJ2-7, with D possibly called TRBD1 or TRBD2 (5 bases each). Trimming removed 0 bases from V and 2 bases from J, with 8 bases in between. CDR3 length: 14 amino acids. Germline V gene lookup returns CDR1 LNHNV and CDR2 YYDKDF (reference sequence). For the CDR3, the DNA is TGTGCCACCAGCAGAGATGTGGGGGCCTACGAGCAGTACGTC. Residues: CATSRDVGAYEQYV.

CDR3: CARGSAECNNYGYTF. The CDR3 region has the DNA TGTGCCAGGGGGTCGGCGGAGTGCAATAACTATGGCTACACCTTC. The rearrangement uses TRBV21-1 and TRBJ1-2. TRBV21-1 is designated a pseudogene. The CDR3 spans 15 residues.

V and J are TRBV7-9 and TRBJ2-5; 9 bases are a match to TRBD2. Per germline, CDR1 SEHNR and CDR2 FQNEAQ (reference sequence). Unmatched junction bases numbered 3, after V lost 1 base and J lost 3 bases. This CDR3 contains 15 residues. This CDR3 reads CASSLGTSVEETQYF. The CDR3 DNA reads TGTGCCAGCAGCTTAGGGACTAGCGTGGAAGAGACCCAGTACTTC.

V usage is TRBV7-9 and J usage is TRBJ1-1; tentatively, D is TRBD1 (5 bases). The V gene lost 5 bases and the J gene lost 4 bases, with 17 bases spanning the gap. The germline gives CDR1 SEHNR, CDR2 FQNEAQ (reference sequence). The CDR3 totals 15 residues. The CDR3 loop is CASSLYGVGGTEAFF. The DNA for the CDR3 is TGTGCCAGCAGCCTTTACGGAGTTGGGGGCACTGAAGCTTTCTTT.

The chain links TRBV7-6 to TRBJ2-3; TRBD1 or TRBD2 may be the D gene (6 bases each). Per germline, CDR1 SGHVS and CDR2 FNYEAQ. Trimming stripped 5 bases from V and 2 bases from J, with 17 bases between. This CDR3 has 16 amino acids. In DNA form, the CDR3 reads TGTGCCAGCAGCCCAGAGGGGGGAGCCTTCACAGATACGCAGTATTTT. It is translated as CASSPEGGAFTDTQYF.

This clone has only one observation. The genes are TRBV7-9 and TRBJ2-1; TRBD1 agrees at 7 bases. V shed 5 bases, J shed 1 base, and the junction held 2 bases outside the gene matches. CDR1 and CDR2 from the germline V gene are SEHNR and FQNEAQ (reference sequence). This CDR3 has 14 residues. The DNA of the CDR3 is TGTGCCAGCAGCCCGGGACAGTCCTACAATGAGCAGTTCTTC. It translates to CASSPGQSYNEQFF. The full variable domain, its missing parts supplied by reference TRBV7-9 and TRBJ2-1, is DTGVSQNPRHKITKRGQNVTFRCDPISEHNRLYWYRQTLGQGPEFLTYFQNEAQLEKSRLLSDRFSAERPKGSFSTLEIQRTEQGDSAMYLCASSPGQSYNEQFFGPGTRLTVL.

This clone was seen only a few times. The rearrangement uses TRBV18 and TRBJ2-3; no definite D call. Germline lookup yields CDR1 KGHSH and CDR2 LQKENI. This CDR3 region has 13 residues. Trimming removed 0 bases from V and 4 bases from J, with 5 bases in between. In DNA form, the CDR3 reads TGTGCCAGCTCACCACCGTTCCCAGATACGCAGTATTTT. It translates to CASSPPFPDTQYF.

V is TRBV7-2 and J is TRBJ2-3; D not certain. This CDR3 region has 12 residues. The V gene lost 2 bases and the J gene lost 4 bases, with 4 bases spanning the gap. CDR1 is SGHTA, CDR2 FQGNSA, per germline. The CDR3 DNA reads TGTGCCAGCAGCTTAACCCCAGATACGCAGTATTTT. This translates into CASSLTPDTQYF.

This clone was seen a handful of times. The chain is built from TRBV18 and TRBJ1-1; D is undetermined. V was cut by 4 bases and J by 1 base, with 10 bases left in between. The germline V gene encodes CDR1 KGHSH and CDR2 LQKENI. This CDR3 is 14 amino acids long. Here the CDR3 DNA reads TGTGCCAGCTCACAAGGTGGTAAGAACACTGAAGCTTTCTTT. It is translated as CASSQGGKNTEAFF. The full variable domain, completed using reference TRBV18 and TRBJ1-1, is NAGVMQNPRHLVRRRGQEARLRCSPMKGHSHVYWYRQLPEEGLKFMVYLQKENIIDESGMPKERFSAEFPKEGPSILRIQQVVRGDSAAYFCASSQGGKNTEAFFGQGTRLTVV.

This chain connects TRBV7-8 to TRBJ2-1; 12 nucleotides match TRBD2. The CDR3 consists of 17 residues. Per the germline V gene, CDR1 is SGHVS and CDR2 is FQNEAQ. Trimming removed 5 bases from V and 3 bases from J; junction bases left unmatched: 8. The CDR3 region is CASSDRGLAGYYNEQFF. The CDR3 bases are TGTGCCAGCAGCGATAGAGGACTAGCGGGGTACTACAATGAGCAGTTCTTC.

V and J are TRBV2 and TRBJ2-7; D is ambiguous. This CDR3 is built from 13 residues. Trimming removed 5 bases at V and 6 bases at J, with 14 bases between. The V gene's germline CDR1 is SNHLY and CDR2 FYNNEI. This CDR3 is CASSRLPSLEQYV. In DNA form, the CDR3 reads TGTGCCAGCAGTCGACTCCCTTCTCTCGAGCAGTACGTC.

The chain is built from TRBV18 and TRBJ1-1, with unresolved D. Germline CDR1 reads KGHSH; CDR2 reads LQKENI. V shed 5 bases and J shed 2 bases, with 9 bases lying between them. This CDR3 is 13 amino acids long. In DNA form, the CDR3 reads TGTGCCAGCTCAACGGGAGAAAACACTGAAGCTTTCTTT. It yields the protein CASSTGENTEAFF.

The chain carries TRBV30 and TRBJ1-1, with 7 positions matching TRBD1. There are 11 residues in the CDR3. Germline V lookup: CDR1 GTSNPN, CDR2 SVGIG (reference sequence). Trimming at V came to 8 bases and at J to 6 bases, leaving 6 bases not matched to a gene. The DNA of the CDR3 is TGTGCCACCCGACAGGGCGCTGAAGCTTTCTTT. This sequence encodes CATRQGAEAFF.

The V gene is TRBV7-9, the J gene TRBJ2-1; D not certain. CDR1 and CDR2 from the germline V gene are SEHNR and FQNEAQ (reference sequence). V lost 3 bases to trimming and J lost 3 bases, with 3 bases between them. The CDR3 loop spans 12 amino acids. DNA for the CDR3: TGTGCCAGCAGCTTCGGCTACAATGAGCAGTTCTTC. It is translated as CASSFGYNEQFF.

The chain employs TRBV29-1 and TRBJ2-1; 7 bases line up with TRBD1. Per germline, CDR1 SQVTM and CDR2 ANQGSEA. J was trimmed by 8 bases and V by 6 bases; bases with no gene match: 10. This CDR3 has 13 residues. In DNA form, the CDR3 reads TGCAGCGTGCGACAGGGAAGTGGGTATGAGCAGTTCTTC. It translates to CSVRQGSGYEQFF.